Described below is a single T cell receptor beta chain sequence and its context. This specimen comes from a study of blood T cell repertoires in COVID-19. Overall study: Collection of acute and convalescent COVID-19 samples took place in the United States, Italy and Spain. In each case, the material was cDNA or gDNA derived from T cells, B-cell-depleted T cells, or PBMCs.

The ends lost 2 bases at V and 8 bases at J; junction bases unmatched: 8. Germline CDR1 MNHEY, CDR2 SMNVEV (reference sequence). This CDR3 region has 16 residues. In the original processing: Using reference gene primer amplification, nucleated cell counts were estimated. Generated by immunoSEQ multiplex PCR, the TCRdb table keeps only in-frame clones and is missing some. The V and J calls and the clone size are those of that table, but D and trimming were determined from the DNA. The table records 97,000 or so clones, around nine tenths of them present only once. The source of this sequence is a man aged 50 to 59 with active or convalescent COVID-19. The chain combines TRBV27 with TRBJ2-1; TRBD1 matches at 11 bases. The sequencing sample was made of peripheral blood. CDR3 in amino acids: CASSLSSWTGGDEQFF. The CDR3 nucleotides read TGTGCCAGCAGTTTAAGTTCCTGGACAGGGGGCGATGAGCAGTTCTTC.